The 25 T cell receptor beta chains given below trace back to one sample, sequenced in a study of blood T cells in healthy people across ages. Using a J-beta primer mix together with a sample-barcoded 5' primer, a second PCR was run for about 6 to 11 cycles. One entry per CDR3 protein results from TCRdb running MiXCR on the 5' RACE reads. This repertoire shows about 780,000 distinct CDR3 sequences, less than 80% found once; its top ten account for about 27%. Sequencing input: blood. Receptor source: a man between 25 and 39 years old in good health.

The V and J genes are TRBV10-3 and TRBJ2-4; possible D gene TRBD2, 5 bases. The DNA end lines up better with TRBJ2-7; the J call may be wrong. The germline CDR1 and CDR2 sequences are ENHRY and SYGVKD. The CDR3 runs to 12 residues. As DNA, the CDR3 is TGTGCCATCAGCCCGGAGGCCTACGAGCAGTACTTC. As protein: CAISPEAYEQYF.

On this clonotype itself: A much larger clone sits a single nucleotide away, making a read error possible. This sequence joins TRBV20-1 and TRBJ2-1; 7 bases map to TRBD1. After removal of 6 bases from V and 6 bases from J, the junction contained 11 bases not matched to a gene. Germline CDR1 and CDR2: DFQATT and SNEGSKA (reference sequence). There are 14 residues in the CDR3. CDR3 coding DNA: TGCAGTGCCCTTGTGACAGGGTTGGGCAATGAGCAGTTCTTC. Translation gives CSALVTGLGNEQFF.

Here the CDR3 reads CASSALYGGTQYF. CDR3 coding DNA: TGTGCCAGCAGCGCCCTTTACGGAGGGACCCAGTACTTC. V is TRBV5-8 and J is TRBJ2-7; D might be TRBD2 (5 bases). The tail of the sequence fits TRBJ2-5 better, so the J call may be wrong. This CDR3 has 13 residues. Germline values: CDR1 SGHTS, CDR2 YDEGEE.

This clonotype has just a few counts. The J gene is TRBJ2-7, the V gene TRBV7-8; weak D call: TRBD2 (5 bases). V lost 5 bases, J lost 0 bases, and 14 bases lay in between. The CDR3 runs to 15 residues. Germline values: CDR1 SGHVS, CDR2 FQNEAQ. This chain's CDR3 is CASSPRGSYSYEQYF. CDR3 coding DNA: TGTGCCAGCAGCCCCCGGGGTTCCTACTCCTACGAGCAGTACTTC.

This rearrangement joins TRBV9 to TRBJ2-1, with 7 bases fitting TRBD1. Germline V gene data show CDR1 as SGDLS and CDR2 as YYNGEE. The CDR3 sequence is 15 residues long. V lost 4 bases, J lost 6 bases, and 10 bases stayed unmatched. This chain's CDR3 is CASSLKGAVSNEQFF. For the CDR3, the DNA is TGTGCCAGCAGCCTGAAGGGGGCGGTGAGCAATGAGCAGTTCTTC.

The chain links TRBV14 to TRBJ1-2; no clear D gene. Between the trimmed V and J ends, which lost 2 bases and 0 bases, there was a span of 4 bases. This CDR3 is built from 13 residues. Germline values: CDR1 SGHDN, CDR2 FVKESK. CDR3 in amino acids: CASSQISNYGYTF. The CDR3 DNA is TGTGCCAGCAGCCAAATCTCTAACTATGGCTACACCTTC.

The rearrangement joins TRBV5-1 to TRBJ2-5; D not certain. CDR1 is SGHRS and CDR2 is YFSETQ in the germline V gene. The CDR3 contains 16 residues. V lost 0 bases and J 1 base, leaving 13 bases between the germline ends. The CDR3 protein is CASSLEGSLSQETQYF. The CDR3 DNA sequence: TGCGCCAGCAGCTTGGAAGGCTCCTTATCCCAAGAGACCCAGTACTTC.

The table lists this clonotype with a few counts. The V and J genes are TRBV5-6 and TRBJ2-5; 7 bases map to TRBD1. The J call may be wrong; the DNA end is better matched by TRBJ2-4. The CDR3 consists of 14 residues. Germline V lookup: CDR1 SGHDT, CDR2 YYEEEE. CDR3 nucleotide sequence: TGTGCCAGCAGCCCGGAAGGGGGCGCAGACATTCAGTACTTC. Translated, it gives CASSPEGGADIQYF.

J is TRBJ1-2 and V is TRBV6-2 or TRBV6-3; D unclear. Deletions cut 2 bases from V and 4 bases from J, with 8 bases between. CDR3 size: 13 residues. Germline assignment: CDR1 MNHEY and CDR2 SVGEGT. CDR3 protein: CASSYGNAYGYTF. CDR3 nucleotides: TGTGCCAGCAGTTACGGGAACGCCTATGGCTACACCTTC.

The chain carries TRBV28 and TRBJ2-1, with 8 bases matching TRBD1. In germline, CDR1 is MDHEN, CDR2 SYDVKM. The J segment lost 9 bases and the V segment lost 6 bases, leaving 16 bases of the junction unmatched. The CDR3 totals 16 residues. The CDR3, as DNA: TGTGCCAGCAGCCCCATTAGACAGGGGCGTCTTGGTGAGCAGTTCTTC. This sequence encodes CASSPIRQGRLGEQFF.

The rearrangement joins TRBV9 to TRBJ2-3; TRBD2 agrees at 7 bases. Germline values: CDR1 SGDLS, CDR2 YYNGEE. CDR3 length equals 13 residues. The junction had 2 bases not matched to a gene; V was cut back by 0 bases and J by 7 bases. The CDR3 loop is CASSVDGGNTQYF. CDR3 sequence (DNA): TGTGCCAGCAGCGTAGACGGGGGGAATACGCAGTATTTT.

The chain employs TRBV7-2 and TRBJ1-4; D is possibly TRBD1 (5 bases). The germline V gene has CDR1 SGHTA and CDR2 FQGNSA. The CDR3 runs 11 residues. V was clipped by 6 bases and J by 7 bases, with 6 bases between them. The CDR3 region is CASSGGEKLFF. The CDR3 DNA is TGTGCCAGCAGTGGGGGTGAAAAACTGTTTTTT.

The chain uses TRBV27 and TRBJ1-4; 9 nucleotides match TRBD1. CDR1 is MNHEY and CDR2 is SMNVEV in the germline V gene (reference sequence). CDR3 length equals 15 residues. The trim removed 4 bases at V and 5 bases at J, leaving 5 bases unmatched. The CDR3 reads CASSSPDRGNEKLFF. The CDR3, as DNA: TGTGCCAGCAGTTCCCCGGACAGGGGAAATGAAAAACTGTTTTTT.

This chain joins TRBV24-1 and TRBJ2-7; D not certain. V lost 3 bases, J lost 0 bases, and 5 bases lay in between. Germline CDR1 and CDR2: KGHDR and SFDVKD. The CDR3 has 13 residues. The CDR3 bases are TGTGCCACCAGTGATCCAGGCTCCTACGAGCAGTACTTC. It is translated as CATSDPGSYEQYF.

CDR3 loop: CSAVQGNYGNQPQHF. The CDR3, as DNA: TGCAGTGCTGTACAGGGGAACTATGGCAATCAGCCCCAGCATTTT. The chain recombines TRBV20-1 with TRBJ1-5, with 7 bases identical to TRBD1. Germline V CDR1 and CDR2: DFQATT, SNEGSKA (reference sequence). The CDR3 length is 15 residues. J lost 2 bases, V lost 5 bases, and 9 bases had no gene match.

The chain joins TRBV20-1 to TRBJ2-5, with 8 bases matching TRBD1. Trimming removed 2 bases from V and 13 bases from J; junction bases left unmatched: 15. CDR1 and CDR2 (germline): DFQATT, SNEGSKA (reference sequence). The CDR3 is 14 residues long. CDR3 DNA: TGCAGTGCTAGAATTCCAGGGGGCTTTTCCCCCCCGTACTTC. Protein sequence: CSARIPGGFSPPYF.

The chain carries TRBV4-3 and TRBJ2-5; D call uncertain. The V end lost 0 bases, the J end lost 5 bases, and 7 bases lay between the germline ends. The CDR3 loop spans 13 amino acids. From germline, CDR1 is LGHNA and CDR2 YSLEER. This CDR3 reads CASSQDRSETQYF. CDR3 coding DNA: TGCGCCAGCAGCCAAGATCGAAGCGAGACCCAGTACTTC.

This chain joins TRBV15 and TRBJ1-1; no definite D call. Germline V lookup: CDR1 LNHNV, CDR2 YYDKDF (reference sequence). Trimming cost V 1 base and J 3 bases, with 6 bases left between them. The length of the CDR3 is 13 residues. CDR3 coding DNA: TGTGCCACCAGCAGAGGTCTGGACACTGAAGCTTTCTTT. It is translated as CATSRGLDTEAFF. The variable domain in full, with the rest retrieved from reference TRBV15 and TRBJ1-1, is DAMVIQNPRYQVTQFGKPVTLSCSQTLNHNVMYWYQQKSSQAPKLLFHYYDKDFNNEADTPDNFQSRRPNTSFCFLDIRSPGLGDTAMYLCATSRGLDTEAFFGQGTRLTVV.

This chain connects TRBV2 to TRBJ2-3; D unclear. The CDR3 is 15 amino acids. V lost 5 bases and J lost 1, with 13 bases in between. Per germline, CDR1 SNHLY and CDR2 FYNNEI. The CDR3 is CASSPRVSGTDTQYF. The CDR3 region has the DNA TGTGCCAGCAGTCCAAGAGTGAGCGGCACAGATACGCAGTATTTT.

V and J are TRBV6-5 and TRBJ2-7; the D gene is possibly TRBD2 (5 bases). The V and J ends lost 2 bases and 1 base respectively, with 9 bases between them. The germline CDR1 and CDR2 sequences are MNHEY and SVGAGI. The CDR3 extends over 14 amino acids. The CDR3 spells CASSYADFSYEQYF. The CDR3 region has the DNA TGTGCCAGCAGTTACGCGGACTTTTCCTACGAGCAGTACTTC.

As for this clonotype: The conserved final phenylalanine or tryptophan is absent from the CDR3, which likely points to a read error. This chain uses TRBV20-1 with TRBJ2-5; D unclear. Deletions cut 3 bases from V and 11 bases from J, with 10 bases between. Germline V gives CDR1 DFQATT, CDR2 SNEGSKA (reference sequence). CDR3 length: 10 residues. The CDR3 spells CSARANQQYL. The CDR3 bases are TGCAGTGCTAGGGCGAACCAGCAGTACTTA.

About this clonotype: Sequence at one end of the junction differs from germline and may be a read error. The V gene is TRBV15, the J gene TRBJ1-4; TRBD1 matches 7 bases. CDR3 length equals 14 residues. Per the germline V gene, CDR1 is LNHNV and CDR2 is YYDKDF (reference sequence). CDR3 in amino acids: CATRRGTDQEKLFF. The CDR3 DNA sequence: TGTGCCACCAGGAGAGGGACAGACCAAGAAAAACTGTTTTTT.

In this sample, this clonotype turned up a few times. The chain has TRBV6-1 and TRBJ2-3; possible D gene TRBD2, 6 bases. With 4 bases removed from V and 3 bases from J, the gap between germline ends came to 11 bases. The CDR3 covers 14 residues. In germline, CDR1 is MNHNS, CDR2 SASEGT. The CDR3 spells CASSAVGGTDTQYF. The CDR3 nucleotides are TGTGCCAGCAGTGCCGTGGGGGGAACAGATACGCAGTATTTT.

This clonotype appeared a few times. J is TRBJ2-5 and V is TRBV11-2, with D perhaps assigned TRBD1 or TRBD2 (5 bases each). Between the trimmed V and J ends, which lost 4 bases and 2 bases, there was a span of 11 bases. This CDR3 is built from 14 residues. CDR1 is SGHAT, CDR2 FQNNGV, per germline. CDR3 protein: CASSYGTDQETQYF. The CDR3 DNA reads as TGTGCCAGCAGCTACGGGACGGATCAAGAGACCCAGTACTTC. The full variable domain, completed using reference TRBV11-2 and TRBJ2-5, is EAGVAQSPRYKIIEKRQSVAFWCNPISGHATLYWYQQILGQGPKLLIQFQNNGVVDDSQLPKDRFSAERLKGVDSTLKIQPAKLEDSAVYLCASSYGTDQETQYFGPGTRLLVL.

This clonotype has only a few counts. This chain links TRBV20-1 with TRBJ2-1, with 12 positions matching TRBD2. CDR1 DFQATT and CDR2 SNEGSKA come from the germline V gene (reference sequence). This CDR3 is built from 14 residues. The ends lost 5 bases at V and 7 bases at J; junction bases unmatched: 6. The CDR3 sequence: CSAQTSGGLNEQFF. The CDR3 DNA sequence: TGCAGTGCTCAGACTAGCGGGGGATTAAATGAGCAGTTCTTC.